This T cell receptor beta chain was profiled in a study of T cells in Graves' hyperthyroidism and ophthalmopathy. Study-level background: Staff took peripheral blood when the initial diagnosis was made, before any treatment began.

Ophthalmopathy cases met thresholds of Clinical Activity Score at least 3, NOSPECS grade at least 4 and duration under 3 months. Each diagnosis was grounded in clinical symptoms, serum thyroxine and TRAb, thyroid ultrasound, and orbital computed tomography. Overall study results and limits: A 13 V-J model separated ophthalmopathy from stable hyperthyroidism.

TCR beta CDR3 region amplification was performed from RNA transcripts. HTBI primers drove first-round RT-PCR of the TCR CDR3. Using its own MiXCR run on the multiplex PCR reads, TCRdb lists one record per CDR3 protein. The table shows over 500,000 distinct CDR3 sequences, with roughly 17% occurring only once. This clonotype was detected ten times or more. Antigen: not known. V gave up 7 bases and J gave up 7 bases; unmatched junction bases: 8. The CDR3 length is 15 residues. The sequenced sample was blood. This sequence originates from a woman under 30 with Graves' ophthalmopathy. V is TRBV12-3 or TRBV12-4 and J is TRBJ2-1, with 12 nucleotides matching TRBD1. In DNA form, the CDR3 reads TGTGCCAGCACCGAAGGGGACAGGGGGCCGAATGAGCAGTTCTTC. It is translated as CASTEGDRGPNEQFF.